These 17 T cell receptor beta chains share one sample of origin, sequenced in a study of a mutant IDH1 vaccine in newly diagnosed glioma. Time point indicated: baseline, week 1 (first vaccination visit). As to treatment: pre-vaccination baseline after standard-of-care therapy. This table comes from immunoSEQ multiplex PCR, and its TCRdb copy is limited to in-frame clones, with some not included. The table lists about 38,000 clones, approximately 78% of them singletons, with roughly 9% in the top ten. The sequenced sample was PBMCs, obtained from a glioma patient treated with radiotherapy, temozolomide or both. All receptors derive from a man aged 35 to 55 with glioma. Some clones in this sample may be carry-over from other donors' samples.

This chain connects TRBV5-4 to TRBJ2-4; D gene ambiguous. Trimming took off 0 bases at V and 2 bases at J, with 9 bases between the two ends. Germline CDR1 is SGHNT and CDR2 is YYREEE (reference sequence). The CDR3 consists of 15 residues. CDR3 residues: CASSLEGAPKNIQYF. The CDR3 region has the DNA TGTGCCAGCAGCTTGGAAGGAGCCCCCAAAAACATTCAGTACTTC.

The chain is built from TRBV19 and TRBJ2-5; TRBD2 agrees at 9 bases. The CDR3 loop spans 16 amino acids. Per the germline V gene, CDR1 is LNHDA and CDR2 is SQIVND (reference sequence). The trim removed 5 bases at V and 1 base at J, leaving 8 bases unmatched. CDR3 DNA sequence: TGTGCCAGTAGTCCTCGGGGTAGCGGGGGCCAAGAGACCCAGTACTTC. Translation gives CASSPRGSGGQETQYF.

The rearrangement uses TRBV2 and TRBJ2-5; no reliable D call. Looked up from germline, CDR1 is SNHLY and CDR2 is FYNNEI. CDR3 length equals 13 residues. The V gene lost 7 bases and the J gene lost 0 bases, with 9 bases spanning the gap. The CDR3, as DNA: TGTGCCAGCAAGAGGCAGTACCAAGAGACCCAGTACTTC. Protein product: CASKRQYQETQYF.

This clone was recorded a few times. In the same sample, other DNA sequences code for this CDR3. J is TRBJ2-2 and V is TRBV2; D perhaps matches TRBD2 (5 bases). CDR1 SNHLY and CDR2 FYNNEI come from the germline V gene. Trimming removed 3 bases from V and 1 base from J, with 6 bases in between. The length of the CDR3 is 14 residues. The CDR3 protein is CASSDRGNTGELFF. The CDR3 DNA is TGTGCCAGCAGTGATCGGGGGAACACCGGGGAGCTGTTTTTT.

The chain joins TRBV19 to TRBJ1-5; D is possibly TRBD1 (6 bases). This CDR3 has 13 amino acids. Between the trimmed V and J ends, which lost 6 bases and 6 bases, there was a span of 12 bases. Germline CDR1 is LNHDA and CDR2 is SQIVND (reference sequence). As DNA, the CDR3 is TGTGCCAGTAGATACAGGGAGGGTCAGCCCCAGCATTTT. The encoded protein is CASRYREGQPQHF.

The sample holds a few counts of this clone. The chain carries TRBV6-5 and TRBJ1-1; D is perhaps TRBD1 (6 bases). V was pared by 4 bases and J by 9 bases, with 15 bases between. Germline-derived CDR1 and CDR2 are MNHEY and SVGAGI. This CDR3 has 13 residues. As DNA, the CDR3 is TGTGCCAGCAGTTCGCAGGGGAGGGGGAAAGCTTTCTTT. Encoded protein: CASSSQGRGKAFF.

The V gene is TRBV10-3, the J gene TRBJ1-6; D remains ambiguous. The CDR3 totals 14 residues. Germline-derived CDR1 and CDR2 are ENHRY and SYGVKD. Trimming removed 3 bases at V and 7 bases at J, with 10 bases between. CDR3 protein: CAISDAVWNSPLHF. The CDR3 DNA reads TGTGCCATCAGTGATGCGGTGTGGAATTCACCCCTCCACTTT.

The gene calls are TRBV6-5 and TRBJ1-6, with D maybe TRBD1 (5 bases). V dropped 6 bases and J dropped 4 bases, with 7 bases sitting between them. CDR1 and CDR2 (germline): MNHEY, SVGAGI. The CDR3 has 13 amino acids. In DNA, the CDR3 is TGTGCCAGCAGCCGGGGGTATAATTCACCCCTCCACTTT. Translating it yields CASSRGYNSPLHF.

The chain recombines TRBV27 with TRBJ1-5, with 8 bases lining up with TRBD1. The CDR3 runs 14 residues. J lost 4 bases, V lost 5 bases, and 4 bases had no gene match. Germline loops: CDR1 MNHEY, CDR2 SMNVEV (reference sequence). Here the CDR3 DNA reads TGTGCCAGCAGTCCACGACAGGGGAATCAGCCCCAGCATTTT. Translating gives CASSPRQGNQPQHF.

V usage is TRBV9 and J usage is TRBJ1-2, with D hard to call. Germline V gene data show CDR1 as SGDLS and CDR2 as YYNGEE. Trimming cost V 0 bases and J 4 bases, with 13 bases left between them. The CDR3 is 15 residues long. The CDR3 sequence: CASSVEGRSFYGYTF. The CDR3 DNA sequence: TGTGCCAGCAGCGTAGAGGGCAGGAGTTTCTATGGCTACACCTTC.

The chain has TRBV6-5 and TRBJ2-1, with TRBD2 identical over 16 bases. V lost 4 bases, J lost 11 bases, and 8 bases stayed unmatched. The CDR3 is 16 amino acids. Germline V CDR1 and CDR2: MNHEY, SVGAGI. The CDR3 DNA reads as TGTGCCAGCAGTTTCGGGACTAGCGGGGGGGTAAGAAAGCAGTTCTTC. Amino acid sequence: CASSFGTSGGVRKQFF.

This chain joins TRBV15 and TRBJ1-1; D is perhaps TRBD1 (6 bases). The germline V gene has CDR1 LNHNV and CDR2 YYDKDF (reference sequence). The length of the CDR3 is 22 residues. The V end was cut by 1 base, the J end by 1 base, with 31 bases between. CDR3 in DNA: TGTGCCACCAGCAGAGTTAATGTAAGGGGTGGTGCCTACAGGGAAGGGAACACTGAAGCTTTCTTT. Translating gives CATSRVNVRGGAYREGNTEAFF.

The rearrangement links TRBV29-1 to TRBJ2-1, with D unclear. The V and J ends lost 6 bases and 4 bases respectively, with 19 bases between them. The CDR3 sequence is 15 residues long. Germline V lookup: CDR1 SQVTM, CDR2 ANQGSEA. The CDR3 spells CSVNQNDPDYNEQFF. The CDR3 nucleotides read TGCAGCGTCAACCAAAATGACCCCGATTACAATGAGCAGTTCTTC.

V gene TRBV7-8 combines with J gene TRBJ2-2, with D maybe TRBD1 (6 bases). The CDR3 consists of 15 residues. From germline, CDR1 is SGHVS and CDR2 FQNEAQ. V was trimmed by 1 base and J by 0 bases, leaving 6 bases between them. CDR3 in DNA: TGTGCCAGCAGCTTAGGGACAGCGAACACCGGGGAGCTGTTTTTT. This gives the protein CASSLGTANTGELFF. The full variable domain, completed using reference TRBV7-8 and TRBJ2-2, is GAGVSQSPRYKVAKRGQDVALRCDPISGHVSLFWYQQALGQGPEFLTYFQNEAQLDKSGLPSDRFFAERPEGSVSTLKIQRTQQEDSAVYLCASSLGTANTGELFFGEGSRLTVL.

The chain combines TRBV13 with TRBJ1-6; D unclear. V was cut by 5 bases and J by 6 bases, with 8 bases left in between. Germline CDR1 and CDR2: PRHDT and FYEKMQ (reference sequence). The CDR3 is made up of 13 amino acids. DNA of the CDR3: TGTGCCAGCAGCCGCATCCGTAATTCACCCCTCCACTTT. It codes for CASSRIRNSPLHF.

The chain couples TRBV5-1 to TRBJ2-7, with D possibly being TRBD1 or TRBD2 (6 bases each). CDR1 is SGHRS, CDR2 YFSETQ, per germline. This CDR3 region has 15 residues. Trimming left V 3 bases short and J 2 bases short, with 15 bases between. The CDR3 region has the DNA TGCGCCAGCAGCTGGGGGGCTAGCGCAACCTACGAGCAGTACTTC. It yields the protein CASSWGASATYEQYF.

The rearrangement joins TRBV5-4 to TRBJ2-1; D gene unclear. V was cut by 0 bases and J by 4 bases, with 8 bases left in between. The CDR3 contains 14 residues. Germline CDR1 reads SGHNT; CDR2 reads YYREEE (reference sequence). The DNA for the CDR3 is TGTGCCAGCAGCTTGGCGTCGGTTTACAATGAGCAGTTCTTC. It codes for CASSLASVYNEQFF.